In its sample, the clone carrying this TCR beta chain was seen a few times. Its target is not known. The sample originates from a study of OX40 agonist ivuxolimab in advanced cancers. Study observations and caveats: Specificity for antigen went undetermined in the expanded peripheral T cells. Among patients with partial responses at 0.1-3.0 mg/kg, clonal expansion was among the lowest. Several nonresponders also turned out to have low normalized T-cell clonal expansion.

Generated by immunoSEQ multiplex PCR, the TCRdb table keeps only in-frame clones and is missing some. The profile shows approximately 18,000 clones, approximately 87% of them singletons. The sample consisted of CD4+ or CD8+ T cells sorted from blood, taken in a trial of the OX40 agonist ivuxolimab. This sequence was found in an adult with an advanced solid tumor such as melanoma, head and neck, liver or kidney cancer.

The CDR3 spells CASSDSLRRNTGELFF. The CDR3 region has the DNA TGTGCCAGCAGTGATAGTTTGCGGAGGAACACCGGGGAGCTGTTTTTT. V gene TRBV25-1 combines with J gene TRBJ2-2; D not certain. The CDR3 has 16 residues. From germline, CDR1 is MGHDK and CDR2 SYGVNS. Trimming removed 3 bases from V and 1 base from J, with 12 bases in between.